The source of this T cell receptor beta chain is a study of blood T cells in healthy people across ages. This clonotype was detected only a few times. Primers used in a second PCR of about 7 to 12 cycles were a sample-barcoded 5' primer and a J-beta primer mix. TCRdb recomputed calls from the 5' RACE reads with MiXCR, one row per CDR3 protein. The sample records around 500,000 distinct CDR3 sequences, roughly a quarter being singletons. The amount of total RNA extracted per sample was at least 5.5 micrograms. CDR1 and CDR2 from the germline V gene are MNHNS and SASEGT. The CDR3 loop spans 16 amino acids. These data also formed part of another study, on T cells of mothers and their children.

The sample taken for sequencing was blood. The receptor was derived from a boy between 2 and 15 years old in good health. V gene TRBV6-1 combines with J gene TRBJ2-5; maybe TRBD1 (6 bases). The end of the DNA fits TRBJ2-7 better, so the J call may be wrong. CDR3 in amino acids: CASSTIRGGSTYEQYF. DNA for the CDR3: TGTGCCAGCAGTACCATAAGAGGGGGTTCAACCTACGAGCAGTACTTC.